What follows is one TCR beta chain and its context. The antigen is undetermined. From germline, CDR1 is PRHDT and CDR2 FYEKMQ (reference sequence). V was shortened by 1 base and J by 2 bases, with 17 bases between the two germline ends. CDR3 length: 17 residues. Preparing the TCRbeta library involved the use of unique molecular identifiers. MiXCR, run by TCRdb on the PCR reads, gives a single entry per CDR3 protein. This sample has approximately 500,000 distinct CDR3 sequences, with 10% to 13% found just once. This entry is derived from a study of T-cell reconstitution after alpha-beta-depleted transplantation in children. Whole-study findings and limits: After one year, T-cell counts and TCRbeta diversity mostly came from new T cells. By about two months after transplant, alpha-beta T cells reportedly arose from several hundred graft clones that had expanded. Diversity of TCRbeta at day 60 was high in some patients, arising from surviving recipient T cells and thymic progenitors.

The chain uses TRBV13 and TRBJ2-5; possible D gene TRBD2, 6 bases. The clonotype was recovered from a child aged 2 to 10 with inherited bone marrow failure, due to receive a stem cell transplant. Sample: PBMCs, taken before TCRalphabeta/CD19-depleted stem cell transplant. CDR3 amino acids: CASSLVSREIGQETQYF. CDR3 DNA: TGTGCCAGCAGCTTAGTGAGTCGGGAGATTGGGCAAGAGACCCAGTACTTC.